This T cell receptor beta chain was identified during a study of blood T cell repertoires in COVID-19. For the study at large: Nucleic acid was either cDNA or gDNA, and it came from T cells, B-cell-depleted T cells, or PBMCs.

Unmatched junction bases numbered 4, after V lost 4 bases and J lost 10 bases. This CDR3 has 12 residues. The germline CDR1 and CDR2 sequences are LNHDA and SQIVND (reference sequence). Profiled with immunoSEQ multiplex PCR; TCRdb holds only in-frame clones, not every one. The sample includes about 220,000 clones, roughly four fifths of them seen just once. The material sequenced was PBMCs or T cells enriched from blood (not recorded which). This chain uses TRBV19 with TRBJ1-1, with 9 nucleotides matching TRBD1. This TCR was recovered from a woman between 45 and 60 years old who had been exposed to COVID-19. The CDR3 loop is CASSTGTGSAFF. The CDR3 DNA reads TGTGCCAGTAGTACCGGGACAGGGTCAGCTTTCTTT.